The clone carrying this T cell receptor beta chain was detected only a few times. The data stem from a study of CD8 T cells in ankylosing spondylitis. The CDR3 is 17 amino acids. The J segment lost 0 bases and the V segment lost 3 bases, leaving 6 bases of the junction unmatched. Germline V gene data show CDR1 as SQVTM and CDR2 as ANQGSEA. In TCRdb, the 5' RACE reads were re-called with MiXCR into one record per CDR3 protein. The sample holds 150,000 to 250,000 distinct CDR3 sequences; around 13% are singletons and the top ten take approximately 15%. V gene TRBV29-1 combines with J gene TRBJ2-1; 12 bases agree with TRBD2. The sample comprised blood, either unsorted or a sorted T cell fraction (not recorded which). This TCR came from a male donor with ankylosing spondylitis or in good health (not recorded which). CDR3 protein: CSVEAWTSGTSYNEQFF. The CDR3 DNA reads TGCAGCGTTGAGGCCTGGACTAGCGGGACCTCCTACAATGAGCAGTTCTTC.